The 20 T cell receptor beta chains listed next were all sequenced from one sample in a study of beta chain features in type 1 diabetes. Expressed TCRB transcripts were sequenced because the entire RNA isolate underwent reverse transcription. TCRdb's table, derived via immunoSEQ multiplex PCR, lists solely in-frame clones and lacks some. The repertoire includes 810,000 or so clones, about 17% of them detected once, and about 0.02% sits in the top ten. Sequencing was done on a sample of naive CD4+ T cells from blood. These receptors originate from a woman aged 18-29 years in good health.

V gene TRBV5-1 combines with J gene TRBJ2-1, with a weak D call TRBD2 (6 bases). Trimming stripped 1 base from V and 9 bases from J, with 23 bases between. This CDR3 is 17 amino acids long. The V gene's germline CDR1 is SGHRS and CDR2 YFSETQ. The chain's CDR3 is CASSLFLEAGRRGEQFF. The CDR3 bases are TGCGCCAGCAGCTTGTTCTTGGAGGCGGGAAGGAGGGGTGAGCAGTTCTTC.

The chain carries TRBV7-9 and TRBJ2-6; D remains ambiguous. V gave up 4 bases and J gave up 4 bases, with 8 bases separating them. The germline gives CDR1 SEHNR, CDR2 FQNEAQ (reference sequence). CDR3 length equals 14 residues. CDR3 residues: CASSSTVGANVLTF. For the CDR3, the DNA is TGTGCCAGCAGCTCCACTGTCGGGGCCAACGTCCTGACTTTC.

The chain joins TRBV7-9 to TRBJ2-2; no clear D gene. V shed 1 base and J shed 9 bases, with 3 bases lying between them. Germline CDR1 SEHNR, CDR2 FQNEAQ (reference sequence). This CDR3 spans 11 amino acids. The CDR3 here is CASSLERELFF. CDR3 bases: TGTGCCAGCAGCTTAGAAAGGGAGCTGTTTTTT.

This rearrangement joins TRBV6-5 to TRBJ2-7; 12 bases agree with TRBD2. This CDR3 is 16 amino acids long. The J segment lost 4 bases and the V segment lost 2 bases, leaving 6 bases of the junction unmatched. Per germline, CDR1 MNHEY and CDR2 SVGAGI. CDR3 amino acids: CASSYATSGSSYEQYF. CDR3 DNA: TGTGCCAGCAGTTACGCGACTAGCGGGAGTTCGTACGAGCAGTACTTC.

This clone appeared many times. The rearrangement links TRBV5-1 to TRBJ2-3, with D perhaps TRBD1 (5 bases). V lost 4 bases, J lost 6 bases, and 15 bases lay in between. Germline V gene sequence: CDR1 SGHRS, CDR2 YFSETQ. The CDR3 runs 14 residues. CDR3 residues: CASSQAGLSDTQYF. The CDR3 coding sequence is TGCGCCAGCAGCCAGGCAGGGCTTTCGGATACGCAGTATTTT. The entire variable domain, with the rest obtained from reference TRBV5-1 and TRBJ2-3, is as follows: KAGVTQTPRYLIKTRGQQVTLSCSPISGHRSVSWYQQTPGQGLQFLFEYFSETQRNKGNFPGRFSGRQFSNSRSEMNVSTLELGDSALYLCASSQAGLSDTQYFGPGTRLTVL.

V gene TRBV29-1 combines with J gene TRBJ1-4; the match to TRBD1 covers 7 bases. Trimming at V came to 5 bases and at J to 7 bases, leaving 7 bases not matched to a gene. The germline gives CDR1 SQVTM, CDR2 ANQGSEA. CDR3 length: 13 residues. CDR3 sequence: CSVTRGQGEKLFF. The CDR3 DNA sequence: TGCAGCGTTACAAGGGGGCAAGGTGAAAAACTGTTTTTT.

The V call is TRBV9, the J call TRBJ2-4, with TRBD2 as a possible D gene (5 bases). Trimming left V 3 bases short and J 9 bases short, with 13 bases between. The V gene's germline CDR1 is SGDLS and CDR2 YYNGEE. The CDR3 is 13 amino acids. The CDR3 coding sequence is TGTGCCAGCAGCGGAAACAATGGAGGCATTCAGTACTTC. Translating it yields CASSGNNGGIQYF.

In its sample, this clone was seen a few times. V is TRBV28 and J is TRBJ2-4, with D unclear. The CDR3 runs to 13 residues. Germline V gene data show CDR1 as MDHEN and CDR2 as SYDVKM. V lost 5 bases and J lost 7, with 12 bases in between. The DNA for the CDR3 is TGTGCCAGCAGTCCCACCTTCGGGAACATTCAGTACTTC. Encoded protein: CASSPTFGNIQYF. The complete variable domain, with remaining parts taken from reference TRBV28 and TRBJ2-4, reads DVKVTQSSRYLVKRTGEKVFLECVQDMDHENMFWYRQDPGLGLRLIYFSYDVKMKEKGDIPEGYSVSREKKERFSLILESASTNQTSMYLCASSPTFGNIQYFGAGTRLSVL.

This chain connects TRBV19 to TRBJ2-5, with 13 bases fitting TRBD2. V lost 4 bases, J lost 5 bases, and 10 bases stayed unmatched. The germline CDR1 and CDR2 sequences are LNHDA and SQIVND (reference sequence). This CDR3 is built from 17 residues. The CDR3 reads CASSTGLAGVVGETQYF. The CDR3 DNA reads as TGTGCCAGTAGTACCGGACTAGCGGGAGTGGTCGGGGAGACCCAGTACTTC. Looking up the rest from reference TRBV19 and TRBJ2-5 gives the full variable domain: DGGITQSPKYLFRKEGQNVTLSCEQNLNHDAMYWYRQDPGQGLRLIYYSQIVNDFQKGDIAEGYSVSREKKESFPLTVTSAQKNPTAFYLCASSTGLAGVVGETQYFGPGTRLLVL.

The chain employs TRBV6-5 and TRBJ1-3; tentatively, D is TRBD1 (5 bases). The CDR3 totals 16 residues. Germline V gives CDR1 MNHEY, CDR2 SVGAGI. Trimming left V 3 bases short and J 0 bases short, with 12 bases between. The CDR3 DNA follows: TGTGCCAGCAGTTATAGCCCGGGGACCTCTGGAAACACCATATATTTT. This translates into CASSYSPGTSGNTIYF.

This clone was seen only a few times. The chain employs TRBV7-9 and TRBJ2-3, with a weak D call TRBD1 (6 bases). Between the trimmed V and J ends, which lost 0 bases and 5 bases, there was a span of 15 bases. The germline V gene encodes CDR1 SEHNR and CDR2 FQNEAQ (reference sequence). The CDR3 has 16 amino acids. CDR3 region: CASSLAGRGERDTQYF. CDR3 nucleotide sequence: TGTGCCAGCAGCTTAGCGGGCAGGGGCGAAAGAGATACGCAGTATTTT.

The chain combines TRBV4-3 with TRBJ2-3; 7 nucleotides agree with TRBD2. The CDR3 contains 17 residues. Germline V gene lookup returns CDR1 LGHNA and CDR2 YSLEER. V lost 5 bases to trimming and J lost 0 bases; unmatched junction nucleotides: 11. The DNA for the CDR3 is TGCGCCAGCAGCTTGGCCTTGGGTAGCGGGAGCACAGATACGCAGTATTTT. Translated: CASSLALGSGSTDTQYF.

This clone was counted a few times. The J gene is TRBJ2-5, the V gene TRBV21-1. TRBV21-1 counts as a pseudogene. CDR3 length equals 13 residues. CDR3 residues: CASSSKDQETQYF. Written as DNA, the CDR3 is TGTGCCAGCAGCAGTAAGGACCAAGAGACCCAGTACTTC.

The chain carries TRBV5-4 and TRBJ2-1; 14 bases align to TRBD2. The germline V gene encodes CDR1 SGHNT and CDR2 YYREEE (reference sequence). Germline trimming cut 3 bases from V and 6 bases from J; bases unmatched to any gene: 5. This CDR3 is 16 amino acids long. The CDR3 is CASSSRLAGGFNEQFF. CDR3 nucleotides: TGTGCCAGCAGCTCCAGACTAGCGGGAGGGTTCAATGAGCAGTTCTTC. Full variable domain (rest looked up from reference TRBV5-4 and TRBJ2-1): ETGVTQSPTHLIKTRGQQVTLRCSSQSGHNTVSWYQQALGQGPQFIFQYYREEENGRGNFPPRFSGLQFPNYSSELNVNALELDDSALYLCASSSRLAGGFNEQFFGPGTRLTVL.

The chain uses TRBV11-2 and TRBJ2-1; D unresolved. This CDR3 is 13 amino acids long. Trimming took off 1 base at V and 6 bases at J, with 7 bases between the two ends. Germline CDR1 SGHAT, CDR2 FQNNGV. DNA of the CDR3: TGTGCCAGCAGCTTAGTGCGGCTCAATGAGCAGTTCTTC. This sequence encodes CASSLVRLNEQFF.

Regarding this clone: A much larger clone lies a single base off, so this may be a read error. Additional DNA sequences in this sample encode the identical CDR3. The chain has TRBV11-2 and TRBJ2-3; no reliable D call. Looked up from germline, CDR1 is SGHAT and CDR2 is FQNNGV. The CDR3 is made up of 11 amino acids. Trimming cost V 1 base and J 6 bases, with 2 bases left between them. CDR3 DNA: TGTGCCAGCAGCTTAGGCGATACGCAGTATTTT. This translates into CASSLGDTQYF.

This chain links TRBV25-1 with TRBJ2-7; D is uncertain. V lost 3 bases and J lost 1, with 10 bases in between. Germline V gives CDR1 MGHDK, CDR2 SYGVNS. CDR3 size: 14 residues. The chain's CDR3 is CASSETDASYEQYF. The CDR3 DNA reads TGTGCCAGCAGTGAGACGGACGCTTCCTACGAGCAGTACTTC.

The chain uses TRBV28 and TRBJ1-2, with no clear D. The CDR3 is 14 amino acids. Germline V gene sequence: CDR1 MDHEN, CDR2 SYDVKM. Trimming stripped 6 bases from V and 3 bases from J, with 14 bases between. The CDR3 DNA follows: TGTGCCAGCAGCCCTAACGGCCCCTACTATGGCTACACCTTC. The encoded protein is CASSPNGPYYGYTF.

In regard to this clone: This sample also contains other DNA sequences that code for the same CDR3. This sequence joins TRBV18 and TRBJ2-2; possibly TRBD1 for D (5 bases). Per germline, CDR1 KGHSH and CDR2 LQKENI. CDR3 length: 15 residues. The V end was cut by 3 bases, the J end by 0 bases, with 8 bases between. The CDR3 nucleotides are TGTGCCAGCTCACCGGGGCAGTCGAACACCGGGGAGCTGTTTTTT. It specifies CASSPGQSNTGELFF.

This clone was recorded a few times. The CDR3 is CASSFPGGGGELFF. The CDR3 nucleotides are TGTGCCAGCAGCTTTCCGGGGGGTGGCGGGGAGCTGTTTTTT. The V and J genes are TRBV7-2 and TRBJ2-2, with 7 bases lining up with TRBD2. Germline V gene lookup returns CDR1 SGHTA and CDR2 FQGNSA. V lost 3 bases, J lost 7 bases, and 5 bases stayed unmatched. This CDR3 contains 14 residues. Complete variable domain (other parts from reference TRBV7-2 and TRBJ2-2): GAGVSQSPSNKVTEKGKDVELRCDPISGHTALYWYRQSLGQGLEFLIYFQGNSAPDKSGLPSDRFSAERTGGSVSTLTIQRTQQEDSAVYLCASSFPGGGGELFFGEGSRLTVL.